This T cell receptor (beta chain) is from a study of beta chain features in type 1 diabetes. This clone has a handful of counts. The target antigen is unknown. Findings and caveats of the study: Sequencing of cDNA might inflate the share of cells that strongly express TCR. In comparison with healthy donors, patients had naive, central memory and Treg TCRB repertoires that appeared more similar. In every one of the four CD4+ subsets, TCRB CDR3s were moderately but significantly shorter in Type 1 diabetes patients.

Trimming left V 4 bases short and J 1 base short, with 13 bases between. Per germline, CDR1 SEHNR and CDR2 FQNEAQ (reference sequence). CDR3 length: 15 amino acids. Each sorted population was over 98% pure. Isolated RNA was reverse transcribed in full, so expressed TCRB transcripts were sequenced. Measured with immunoSEQ multiplex PCR; TCRdb has only the in-frame clones, and not every one. Of about 330,000 clones in the sample, 9.5% to 12% were seen once. This clonotype was sampled from a woman between 25 and 40 years old in good health. The J gene is TRBJ1-2, the V gene TRBV7-9; D gene ambiguous. The sequencing input was naive CD4+ T cells from blood. The CDR3 nucleotides read TGTGCCAGCAGCTCCCTCCCCCAGAATAACTATGGCTACACCTTC. As protein: CASSSLPQNNYGYTF.